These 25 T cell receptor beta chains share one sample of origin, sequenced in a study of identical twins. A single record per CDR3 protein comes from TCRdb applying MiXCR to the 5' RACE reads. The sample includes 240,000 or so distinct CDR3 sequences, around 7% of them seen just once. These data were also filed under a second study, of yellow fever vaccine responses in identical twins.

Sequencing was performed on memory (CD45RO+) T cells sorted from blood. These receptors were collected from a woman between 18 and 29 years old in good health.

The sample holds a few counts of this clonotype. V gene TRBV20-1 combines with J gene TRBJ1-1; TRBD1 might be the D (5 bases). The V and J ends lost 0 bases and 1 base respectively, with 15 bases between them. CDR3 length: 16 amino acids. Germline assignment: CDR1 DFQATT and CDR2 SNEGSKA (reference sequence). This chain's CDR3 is CSARDFLAGTNTEAFF. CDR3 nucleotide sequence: TGCAGTGCTAGAGATTTTTTGGCAGGGACGAACACTGAAGCTTTCTTT.

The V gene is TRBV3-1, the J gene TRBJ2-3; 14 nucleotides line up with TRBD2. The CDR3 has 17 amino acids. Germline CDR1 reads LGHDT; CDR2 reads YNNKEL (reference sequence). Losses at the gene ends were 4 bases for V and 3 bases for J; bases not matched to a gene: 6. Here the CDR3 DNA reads TGTGCCAGCAGCCGTGGACTAGCGGGGGGAAAGACAGATACGCAGTATTTT. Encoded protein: CASSRGLAGGKTDTQYF.

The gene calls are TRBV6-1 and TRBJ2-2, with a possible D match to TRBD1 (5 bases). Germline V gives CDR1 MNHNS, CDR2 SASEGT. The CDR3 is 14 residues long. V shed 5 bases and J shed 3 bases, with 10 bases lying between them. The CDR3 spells CASSLDTYTGELFF. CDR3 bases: TGTGCCAGCAGTCTGGACACCTACACCGGGGAGCTGTTTTTT.

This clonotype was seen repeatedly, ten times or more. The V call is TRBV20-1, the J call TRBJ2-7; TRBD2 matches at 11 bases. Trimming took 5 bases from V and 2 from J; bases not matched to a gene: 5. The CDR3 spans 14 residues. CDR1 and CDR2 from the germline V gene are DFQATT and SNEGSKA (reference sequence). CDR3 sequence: CSALAGGEPYEQYV. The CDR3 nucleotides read TGCAGTGCTTTAGCGGGGGGGGAACCCTACGAGCAGTACGTC.

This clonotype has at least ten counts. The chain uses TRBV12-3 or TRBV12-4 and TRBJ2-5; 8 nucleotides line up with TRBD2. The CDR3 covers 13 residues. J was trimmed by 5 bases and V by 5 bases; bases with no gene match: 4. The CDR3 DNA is TGTGCCAGCAGTGACGGGGGGGAGGAGACCCAGTACTTC. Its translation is CASSDGGEETQYF.

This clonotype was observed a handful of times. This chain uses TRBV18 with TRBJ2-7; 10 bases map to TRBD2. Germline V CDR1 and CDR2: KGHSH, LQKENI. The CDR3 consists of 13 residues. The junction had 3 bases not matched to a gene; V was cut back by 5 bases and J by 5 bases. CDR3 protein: CASSKLAGNEQYF. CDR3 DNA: TGTGCCAGCTCAAAACTAGCGGGAAACGAGCAGTACTTC. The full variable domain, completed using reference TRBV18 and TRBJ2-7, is NAGVMQNPRHLVRRRGQEARLRCSPMKGHSHVYWYRQLPEEGLKFMVYLQKENIIDESGMPKERFSAEFPKEGPSILRIQQVVRGDSAAYFCASSKLAGNEQYFGPGTRLTVT.

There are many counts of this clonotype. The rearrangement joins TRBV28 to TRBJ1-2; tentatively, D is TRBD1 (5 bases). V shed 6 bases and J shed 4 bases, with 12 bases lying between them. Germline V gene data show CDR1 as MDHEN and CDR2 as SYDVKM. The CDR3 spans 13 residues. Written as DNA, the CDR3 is TGTGCCAGCAGCGCGGGACGGACCTATGGCTACACCTTC. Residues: CASSAGRTYGYTF.

The CDR3, as DNA: TGTGCCAGCAGCTTCGAGGGGTGGCGGGAGACCACAGATACGCAGTATTTT. Encoded protein: CASSFEGWRETTDTQYF. The chain is built from TRBV5-5 and TRBJ2-3; 7 bases align to TRBD2. In germline, CDR1 is SGHKS, CDR2 YYEKEE (reference sequence). The CDR3 consists of 17 residues. V trimming: 2 bases; J trimming: 2 bases; junction bases outside the gene matches: 11.

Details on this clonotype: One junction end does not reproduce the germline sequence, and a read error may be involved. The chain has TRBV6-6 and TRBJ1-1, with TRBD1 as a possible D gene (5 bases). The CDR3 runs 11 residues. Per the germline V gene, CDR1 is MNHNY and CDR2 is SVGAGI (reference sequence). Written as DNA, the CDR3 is TGTGCCAGCAGATACTCAGGGGAAGCTTTCTTT. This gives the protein CASRYSGEAFF.

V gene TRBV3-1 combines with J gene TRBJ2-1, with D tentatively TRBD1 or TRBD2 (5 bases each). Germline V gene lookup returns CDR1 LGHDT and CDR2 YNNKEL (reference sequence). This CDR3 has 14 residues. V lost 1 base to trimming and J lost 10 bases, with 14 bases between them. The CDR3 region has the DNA TGTGCCAGCAGCCAAGCCTTGGGACCGCGAGAGCAGTTCTTC. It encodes CASSQALGPREQFF.

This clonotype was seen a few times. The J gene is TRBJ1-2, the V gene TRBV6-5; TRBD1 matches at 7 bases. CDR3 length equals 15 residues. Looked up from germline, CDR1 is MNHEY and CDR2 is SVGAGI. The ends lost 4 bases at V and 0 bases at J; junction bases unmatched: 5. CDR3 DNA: TGTGCCAGCAGTTCCCCCGGACAGGCTAACTATGGCTACACCTTC. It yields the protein CASSSPGQANYGYTF.

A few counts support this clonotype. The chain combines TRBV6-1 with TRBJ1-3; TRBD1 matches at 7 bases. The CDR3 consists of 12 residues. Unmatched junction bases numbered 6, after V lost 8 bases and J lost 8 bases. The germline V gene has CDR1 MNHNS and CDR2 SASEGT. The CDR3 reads CASQGQGDTIYF. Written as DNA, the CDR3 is TGTGCCAGCCAGGGTCAGGGGGACACCATATATTTT.

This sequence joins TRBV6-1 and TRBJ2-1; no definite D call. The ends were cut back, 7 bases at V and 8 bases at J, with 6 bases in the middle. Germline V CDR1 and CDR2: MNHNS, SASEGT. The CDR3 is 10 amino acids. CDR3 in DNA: TGTGCCAGCATTTCCGATGAGCAGTTCTTC. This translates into CASISDEQFF.

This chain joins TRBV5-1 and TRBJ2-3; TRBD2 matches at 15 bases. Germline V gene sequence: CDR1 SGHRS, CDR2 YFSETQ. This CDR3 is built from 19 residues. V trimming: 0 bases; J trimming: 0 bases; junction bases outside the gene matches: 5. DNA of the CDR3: TGCGCCAGCAGCTTGGCGGGGACTAGCGGGGGGTCCAGCACAGATACGCAGTATTTT. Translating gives CASSLAGTSGGSSTDTQYF.

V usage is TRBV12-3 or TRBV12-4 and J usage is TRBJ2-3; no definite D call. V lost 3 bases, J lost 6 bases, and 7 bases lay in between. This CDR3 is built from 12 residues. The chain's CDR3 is CASSFMSDTQYF. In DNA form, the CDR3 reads TGTGCCAGCAGTTTTATGTCCGATACGCAGTATTTT.

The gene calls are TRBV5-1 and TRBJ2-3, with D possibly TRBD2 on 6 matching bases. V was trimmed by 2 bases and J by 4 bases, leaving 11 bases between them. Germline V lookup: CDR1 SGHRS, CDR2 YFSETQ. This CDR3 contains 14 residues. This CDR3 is CASSLSLAPDTQYF. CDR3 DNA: TGCGCCAGCAGCTTAAGCCTAGCGCCAGATACGCAGTATTTT.

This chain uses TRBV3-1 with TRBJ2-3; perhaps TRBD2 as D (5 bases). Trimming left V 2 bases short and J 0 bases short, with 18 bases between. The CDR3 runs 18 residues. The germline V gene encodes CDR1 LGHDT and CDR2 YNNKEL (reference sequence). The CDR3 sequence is CASSQIVKERSSTDTQYF. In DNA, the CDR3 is TGTGCCAGCAGCCAAATAGTTAAAGAGCGGAGCAGCACAGATACGCAGTATTTT.

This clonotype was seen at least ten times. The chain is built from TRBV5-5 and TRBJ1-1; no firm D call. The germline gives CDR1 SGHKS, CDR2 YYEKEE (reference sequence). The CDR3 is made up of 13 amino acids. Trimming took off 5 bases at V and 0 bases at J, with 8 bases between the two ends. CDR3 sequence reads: CASRPTVNTEAFF. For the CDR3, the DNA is TGTGCCAGCAGGCCGACCGTGAACACTGAAGCTTTCTTT.

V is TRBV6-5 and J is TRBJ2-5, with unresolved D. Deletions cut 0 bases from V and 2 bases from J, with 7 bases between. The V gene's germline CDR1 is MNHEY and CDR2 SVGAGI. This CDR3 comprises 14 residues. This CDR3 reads CASSYSMGQETQYF. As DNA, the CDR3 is TGTGCCAGCAGTTACTCGATGGGGCAAGAGACCCAGTACTTC.

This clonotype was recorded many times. The CDR3 DNA reads as TGCGCCAGCAGCCCCCCCGGGACAGGGAGCACTGAAGCTTTCTTT. This sequence encodes CASSPPGTGSTEAFF. The V and J genes are TRBV5-1 and TRBJ1-1, with 9 bases fitting TRBD1. The CDR3 length is 15 residues. The V and J ends lost 4 bases and 4 bases, in that order; junction bases with no gene match: 8. Per germline, CDR1 SGHRS and CDR2 YFSETQ.

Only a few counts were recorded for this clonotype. The CDR3 region has the DNA TGTGCCAGCAGTCCCAGGTATATGAACACTGAAGCTTTCTTT. This encodes CASSPRYMNTEAFF. The chain links TRBV6-1 to TRBJ1-1; D gene unclear. CDR1 and CDR2 (germline): MNHNS, SASEGT. CDR3 size: 14 residues. The germline V and J ends were trimmed by 5 bases and 0 bases, with 10 bases remaining between them.

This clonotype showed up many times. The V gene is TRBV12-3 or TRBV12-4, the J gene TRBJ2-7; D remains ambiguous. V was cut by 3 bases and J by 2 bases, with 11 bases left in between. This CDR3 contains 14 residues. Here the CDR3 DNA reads TGTGCCAGCAGTTTGGTCCAAACCCCCTACGAGCAGTACTTC. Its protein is CASSLVQTPYEQYF.

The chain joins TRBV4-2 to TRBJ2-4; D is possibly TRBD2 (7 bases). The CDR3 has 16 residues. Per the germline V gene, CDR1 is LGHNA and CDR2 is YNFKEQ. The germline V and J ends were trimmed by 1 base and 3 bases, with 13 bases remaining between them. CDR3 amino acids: CASSQAGGESKNIQYF. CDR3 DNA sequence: TGTGCCAGCAGCCAAGCGGGGGGCGAGAGCAAAAACATTCAGTACTTC.

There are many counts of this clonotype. The CDR3, as DNA: TGTGCCAGCGATAGACAGTCGGCCCCCTTAGGGGAGACCCAGTACTTC. Protein sequence: CASDRQSAPLGETQYF. J is TRBJ2-5 and V is TRBV5-6, with a possible D match to TRBD1 (5 bases). The CDR3 is 16 residues long. Germline assignment: CDR1 SGHDT and CDR2 YYEEEE. Trimming shortened V by 7 bases and J by 5 bases, and 24 bases separated the two germline ends.

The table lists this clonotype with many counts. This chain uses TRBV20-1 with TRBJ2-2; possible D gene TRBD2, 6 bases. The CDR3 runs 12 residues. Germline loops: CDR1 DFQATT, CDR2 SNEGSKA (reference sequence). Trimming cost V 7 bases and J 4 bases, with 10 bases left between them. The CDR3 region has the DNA TGCAGTGTGTTGGGGGGCACCGGGGAGCTGTTTTTT. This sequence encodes CSVLGGTGELFF.